This TCR beta chain emerged from a study of T cell repertoires in cytomegalovirus infection. Study at large: Public TCR beta signatures were indicative of both CMV infection and a matching HLA type.

Using its own MiXCR run on the reads, TCRdb lists one record per CDR3 protein. The repertoire has more than 250,000 distinct CDR3 sequences, roughly 15% of them found once; the top ten carry 8.5% to 10%. Study-wide findings and caveats: Clonotypes of TCR beta that were HLA-C-restricted and CMV-specific dominated the ex vivo response. Carriage of CMV together with the relevant HLA was identifiable through cumulative public TCR beta family frequency.

Turning to this clonotype: What it binds is not known.

Looked up from germline, CDR1 is SNHLY and CDR2 is FYNNEI. Trimming took off 7 bases at V and 7 bases at J, with 10 bases between the two ends. The CDR3 runs 11 residues. Sequenced input: PBMCs. The TCR was taken from a human donor in good health (CMV status not recorded). Some clones in this sample may be carry-over from other donors' samples. This rearrangement joins TRBV2 to TRBJ1-2; D is possibly TRBD1 (6 bases). Written as DNA, the CDR3 is TGTGCCAGCAAGGGGGACGTTGGCTACACCTTC. This encodes CASKGDVGYTF.